This T cell receptor beta chain was identified in a study of response to subunit inactivated influenza vaccine. J gave up 6 bases and V 2 bases, and 6 bases lay outside the gene matches. There are 14 residues in the CDR3. Germline loops: CDR1 SGHVS, CDR2 FQNEAQ. A remark on this clonotype: Its antigen is not known.

General observations from the study: There was a suggestion from the authors that each seasonal influenza vaccination recruits few new T cells.

In TCRdb, the RT-PCR reads were re-called with MiXCR into one record per CDR3 protein. The table includes 450,000 to 550,000 distinct CDR3 sequences, less than 30% detected once. Sequenced here: CD4+ T cells sorted from PBMCs, sampled more than 4 days after vaccination. The rearrangement joins TRBV7-8 to TRBJ2-7; 8 bases are shared with TRBD2. The receptor was derived from a man in his forties or fifties who received an inactivated influenza vaccine. CDR3: CASSLPSGSGEQYF. The DNA of the CDR3 is TGTGCCAGCAGCTTACCCAGCGGGAGCGGCGAGCAGTACTTC.